Listed below are T cell receptor beta chains from one sample, sequenced in a study of prognosis after radiotherapy for stage I lung cancer. TCRdb passed the multiplex PCR reads through MiXCR, listing each CDR3 protein once. The data contain roughly 23,000 distinct CDR3 sequences, around 42% of them singletons. The sample consisted of PBMCs, taken before or after stereotactic body radiation therapy (not recorded which). These receptor sequences come from a donor aged 50 or older with non-small cell lung cancer. Each CDR3 is given with its conserved first and last residue. The D gene is left open where the match is weak. Clone size is shown for a subset of rows, as once, few, many or a class of expanded clone.

-	19	TRBD2	TRBV14	TRBJ2-1	TGTGCCAGCAGCCAAGTTTGGGAGGATAGCGGGAGCTACTACAATGAGCAGTTCTTC	CASSQVWEDSGSYYNEQFF
many	15	TRBD1	TRBV5-1	TRBJ2-2	TGCGCCAGCAGCGACACAGGGGTCAACACCGGGGAGCTGTTTTTT	CASSDTGVNTGELFF
once	14	-	TRBV28	TRBJ2-7	TGTGCCAGCAGTTTACCAGGGTTGGGGTACGAGCAGTACTTC	CASSLPGLGYEQYF
-	13	-	TRBV30	TRBJ1-3	TGTGCCTGGATAGGGGGAGCTGGAAACACCATATATTTT	CAWIGGAGNTIYF
many	15	-	TRBV11-2	TRBJ2-2	TGTGCCAGCAGCCTAGGGGCAGGAGACACCGGGGAGCTGTTTTTT	CASSLGAGDTGELFF
-	16	-	TRBV7-8	TRBJ2-1	TGTGCCAGCAGCTTAGTGGTATGGAGTCATCACAATGAGCAGTTCTTC	CASSLVVWSHHNEQFF
-	14	-	TRBV18	TRBJ2-2	TGTGTCGGCTCACCGGGACAGAACACCGGGGAGCTGTTTTTT	CVGSPGQNTGELFF
many	15	TRBD2	TRBV9	TRBJ2-3	TGTGCCAGCACTCAAGCGGGAGGGATATCAGATACGCAGTATTTT	CASTQAGGISDTQYF
-	15	-	TRBV6-1	TRBJ1-5	TGTGCCAGCAGTACCCGCCGGGGACACAATCAGCCCCAGCATTTT	CASSTRRGHNQPQHF
-	14	TRBD1	TRBV20-1	TRBJ2-7	TGCAGTGCTGGCTCTCCGGGACAGCCCTACGAGCAGTACTTC	CSAGSPGQPYEQYF